This record looks at one T cell receptor (beta chain) sequence and its context. The antigen remains unidentified. The data derive from a study of T cells after yellow fever vaccination. Study overall: In the case of low-cell-number fractions, SMART-Seq v4 Ultra Low Input was used for preparation. Notes on the study in general: From the bulk population, abundant clonotypes could contaminate and appear within FACS-sorted repertoires. Most primary-vaccination clones recurred post-booster (roughly 96% CD4, 85% to 90% CD8).

Germline V CDR1 and CDR2: MNHEY, SVGEGT. The CDR3 is 14 amino acids. Trimming took 5 bases from V and 4 from J; bases not matched to a gene: 2. They built TCR cDNA with 5'RACE template switching, a step that put in a universal primer site and UMIs. One entry per CDR3 protein, called by TCRdb with MiXCR from the 5' RACE reads. This sample yields 300,000 to 400,000 distinct CDR3 sequences, of which about 12% are seen a single time; 2.5% to 4% belongs to the top ten. This rearrangement joins TRBV6-2 or TRBV6-3 to TRBJ1-5; 10 bases align to TRBD1. This sample comprised CD4+ T cells sorted from PBMCs, obtained 15 days after the yellow fever booster vaccination. This receptor was obtained from a man aged 18 to 30 who received the YFV17D yellow fever vaccine. CDR3: CASSGQGGNQPQHF. The CDR3 DNA sequence: TGTGCCAGCAGTGGACAGGGGGGAAATCAGCCCCAGCATTTT.